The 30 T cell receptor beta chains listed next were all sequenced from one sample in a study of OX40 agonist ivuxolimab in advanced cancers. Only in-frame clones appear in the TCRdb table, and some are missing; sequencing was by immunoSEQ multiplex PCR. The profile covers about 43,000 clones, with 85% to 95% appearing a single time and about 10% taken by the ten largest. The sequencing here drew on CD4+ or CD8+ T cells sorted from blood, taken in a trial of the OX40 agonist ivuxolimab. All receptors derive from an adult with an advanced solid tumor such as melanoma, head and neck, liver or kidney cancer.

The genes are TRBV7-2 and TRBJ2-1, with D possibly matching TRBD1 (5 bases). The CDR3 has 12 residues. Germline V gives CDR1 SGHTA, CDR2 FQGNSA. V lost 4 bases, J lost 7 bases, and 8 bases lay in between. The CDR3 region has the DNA TGTGCCAGCAGCTCTGGGGCGAATGAGCAGTTCTTC. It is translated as CASSSGANEQFF.

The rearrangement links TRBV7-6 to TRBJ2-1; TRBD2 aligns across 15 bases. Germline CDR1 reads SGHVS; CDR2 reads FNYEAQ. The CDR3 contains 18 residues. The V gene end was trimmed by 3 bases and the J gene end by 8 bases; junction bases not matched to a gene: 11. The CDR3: CASSLGSGLAGGLDEQFF. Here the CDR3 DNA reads TGTGCCAGCAGCTTGGGTTCCGGACTAGCGGGAGGGCTCGATGAGCAGTTCTTC.

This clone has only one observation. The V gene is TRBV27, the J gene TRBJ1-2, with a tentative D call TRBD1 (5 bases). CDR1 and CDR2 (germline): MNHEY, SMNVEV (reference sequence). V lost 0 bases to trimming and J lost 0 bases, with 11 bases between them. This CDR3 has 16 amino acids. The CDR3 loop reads CASSLSWGIANYGYTF. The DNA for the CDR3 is TGTGCCAGCAGTTTATCGTGGGGGATAGCTAACTATGGCTACACCTTC.

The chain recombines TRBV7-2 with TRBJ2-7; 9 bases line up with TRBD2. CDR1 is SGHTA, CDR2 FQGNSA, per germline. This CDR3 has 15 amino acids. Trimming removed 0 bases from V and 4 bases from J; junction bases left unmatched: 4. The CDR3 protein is CASSLARLAGYEQYF. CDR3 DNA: TGTGCCAGCAGCTTAGCTCGGCTAGCGGGGTACGAGCAGTACTTC.

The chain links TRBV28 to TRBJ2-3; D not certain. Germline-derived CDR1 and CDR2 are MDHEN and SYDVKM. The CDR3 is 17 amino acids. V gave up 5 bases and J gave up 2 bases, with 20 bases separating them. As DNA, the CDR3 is TGTGCCAGCAGTCCGAAACCAGGCAATTGGTACACAGATACGCAGTATTTT. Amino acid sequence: CASSPKPGNWYTDTQYF.

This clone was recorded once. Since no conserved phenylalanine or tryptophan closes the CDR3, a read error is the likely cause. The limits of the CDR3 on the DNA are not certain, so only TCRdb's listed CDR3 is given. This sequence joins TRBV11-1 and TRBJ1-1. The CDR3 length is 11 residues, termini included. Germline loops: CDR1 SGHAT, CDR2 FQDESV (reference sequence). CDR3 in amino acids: CASSSITDSLY.

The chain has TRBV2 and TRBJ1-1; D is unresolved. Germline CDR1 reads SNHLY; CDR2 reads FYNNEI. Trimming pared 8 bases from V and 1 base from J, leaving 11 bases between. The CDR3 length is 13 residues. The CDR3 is CASVNTTNTEAFF. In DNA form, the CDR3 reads TGTGCCAGCGTGAACACAACGAACACTGAAGCTTTCTTT.

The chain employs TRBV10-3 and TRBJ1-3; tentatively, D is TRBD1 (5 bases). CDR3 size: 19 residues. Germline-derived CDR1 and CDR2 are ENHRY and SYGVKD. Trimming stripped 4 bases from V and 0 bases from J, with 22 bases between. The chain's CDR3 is CAISVGTRELTDSGNTIYF. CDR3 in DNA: TGTGCCATCAGTGTCGGGACCCGGGAACTGACGGACTCTGGAAACACCATATATTTT.

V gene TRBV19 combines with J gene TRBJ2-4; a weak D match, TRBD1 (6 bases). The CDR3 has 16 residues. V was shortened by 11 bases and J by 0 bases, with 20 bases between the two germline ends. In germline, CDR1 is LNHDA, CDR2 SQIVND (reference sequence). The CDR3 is CAPSPQGISAKNIQYF. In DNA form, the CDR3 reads TGTGCCCCCTCCCCACAGGGAATCTCAGCCAAAAACATTCAGTACTTC.

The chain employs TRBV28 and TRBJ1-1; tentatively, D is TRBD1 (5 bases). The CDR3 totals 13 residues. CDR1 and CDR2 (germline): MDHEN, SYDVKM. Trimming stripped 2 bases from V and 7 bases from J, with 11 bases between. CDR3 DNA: TGTGCCAGCAGTTTAATCGACAGCGATGAAGCTTTCTTT. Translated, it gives CASSLIDSDEAFF.

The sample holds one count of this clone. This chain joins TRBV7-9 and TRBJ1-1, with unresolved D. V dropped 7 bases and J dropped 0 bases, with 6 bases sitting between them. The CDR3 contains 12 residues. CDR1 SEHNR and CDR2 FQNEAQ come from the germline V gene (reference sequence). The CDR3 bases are TGTGCCAGCACAACCATGAACACTGAAGCTTTCTTT. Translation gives CASTTMNTEAFF. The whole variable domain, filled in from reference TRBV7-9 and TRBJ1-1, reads DTGVSQNPRHKITKRGQNVTFRCDPISEHNRLYWYRQTLGQGPEFLTYFQNEAQLEKSRLLSDRFSAERPKGSFSTLEIQRTEQGDSAMYLCASTTMNTEAFFGQGTRLTVV.

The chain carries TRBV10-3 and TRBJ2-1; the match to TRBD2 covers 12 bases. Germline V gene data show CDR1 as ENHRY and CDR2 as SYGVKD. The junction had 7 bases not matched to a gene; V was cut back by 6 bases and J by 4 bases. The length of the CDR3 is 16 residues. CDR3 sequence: CAIRRTSGAGYNEQFF. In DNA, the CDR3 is TGTGCCATCAGGAGGACTAGCGGGGCCGGTTACAATGAGCAGTTCTTC.

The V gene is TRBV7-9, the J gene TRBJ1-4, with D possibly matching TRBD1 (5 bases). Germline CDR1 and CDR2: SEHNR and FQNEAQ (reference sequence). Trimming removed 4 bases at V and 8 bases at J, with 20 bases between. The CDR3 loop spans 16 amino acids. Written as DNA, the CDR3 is TGTGCCAGCAGCTCGCATACGACAGTGTATTACGAAAAACTGTTTTTT. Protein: CASSSHTTVYYEKLFF.

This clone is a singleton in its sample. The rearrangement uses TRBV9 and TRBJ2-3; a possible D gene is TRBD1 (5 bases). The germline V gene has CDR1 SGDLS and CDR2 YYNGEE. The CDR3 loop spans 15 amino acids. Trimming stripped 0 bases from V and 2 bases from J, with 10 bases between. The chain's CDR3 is CASSVAGALTDTQYF. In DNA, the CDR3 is TGTGCCAGCAGCGTAGCTGGGGCGCTCACAGATACGCAGTATTTT.

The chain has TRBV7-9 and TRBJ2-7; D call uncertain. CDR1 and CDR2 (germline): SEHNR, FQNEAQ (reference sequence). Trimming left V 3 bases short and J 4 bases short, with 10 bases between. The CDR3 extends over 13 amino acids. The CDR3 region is CASSFPGAYEQYF. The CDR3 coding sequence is TGTGCCAGCAGCTTCCCCGGCGCATACGAGCAGTACTTC.

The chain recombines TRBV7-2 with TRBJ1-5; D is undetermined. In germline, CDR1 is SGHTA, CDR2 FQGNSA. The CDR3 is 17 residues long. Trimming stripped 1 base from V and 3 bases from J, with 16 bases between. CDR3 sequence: CASSLDLRVNVNQPQHF. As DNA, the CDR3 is TGTGCCAGCAGCTTAGACCTCAGAGTAAATGTCAATCAGCCCCAGCATTTT.

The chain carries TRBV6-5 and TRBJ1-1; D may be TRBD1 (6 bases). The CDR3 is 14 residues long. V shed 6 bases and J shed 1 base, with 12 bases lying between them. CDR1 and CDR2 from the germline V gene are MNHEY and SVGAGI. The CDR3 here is CASRFRGGNTEAFF. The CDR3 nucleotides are TGTGCCAGCAGGTTCAGGGGTGGGAACACTGAAGCTTTCTTT.

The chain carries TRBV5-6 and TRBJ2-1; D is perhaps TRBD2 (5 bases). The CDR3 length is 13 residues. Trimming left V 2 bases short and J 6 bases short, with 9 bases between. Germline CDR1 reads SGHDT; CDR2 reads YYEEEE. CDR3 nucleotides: TGTGCCAGCAGCTTCATACGGGGCAATGAGCAGTTCTTC. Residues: CASSFIRGNEQFF.

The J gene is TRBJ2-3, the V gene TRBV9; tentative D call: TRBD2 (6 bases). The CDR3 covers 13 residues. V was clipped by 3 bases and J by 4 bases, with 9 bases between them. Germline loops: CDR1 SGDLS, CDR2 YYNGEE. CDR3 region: CASSAQRADTQYF. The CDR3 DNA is TGTGCCAGCAGCGCACAGCGGGCAGATACGCAGTATTTT.

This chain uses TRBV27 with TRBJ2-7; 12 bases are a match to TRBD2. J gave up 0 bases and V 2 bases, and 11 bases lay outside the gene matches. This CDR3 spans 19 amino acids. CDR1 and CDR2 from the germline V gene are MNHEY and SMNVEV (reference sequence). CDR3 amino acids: CASSLAPGLAGPSSYEQYF. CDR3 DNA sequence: TGTGCCAGCAGTTTAGCCCCGGGACTAGCGGGCCCGAGCTCCTACGAGCAGTACTTC.

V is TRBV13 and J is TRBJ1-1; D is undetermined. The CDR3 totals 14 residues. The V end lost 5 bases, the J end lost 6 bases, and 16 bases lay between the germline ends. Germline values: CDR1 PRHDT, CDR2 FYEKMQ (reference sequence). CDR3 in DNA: TGTGCCAGCAGCCCCCCTAGCGGGATCCCTGAAGCTTTCTTT. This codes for CASSPPSGIPEAFF. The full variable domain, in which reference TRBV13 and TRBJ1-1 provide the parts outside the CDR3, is AAGVIQSPRHLIKEKRETATLKCYPIPRHDTVYWYQQGPGQDPQFLISFYEKMQSDKGSIPDRFSAQQFSDYHSELNMSSLELGDSALYFCASSPPSGIPEAFFGQGTRLTVV.

The CDR3 sequence is CASSGTRTDTQYF. CDR3 DNA: TGTGCCAGCAGTGGGACCCGAACAGATACGCAGTATTTT. V is TRBV6-6 and J is TRBJ2-3; D possibly matches TRBD1 or TRBD2 (5 bases each). The V gene's germline CDR1 is MNHNY and CDR2 SVGAGI (reference sequence). This CDR3 spans 13 amino acids. V shed 5 bases and J shed 3 bases, with 9 bases lying between them.

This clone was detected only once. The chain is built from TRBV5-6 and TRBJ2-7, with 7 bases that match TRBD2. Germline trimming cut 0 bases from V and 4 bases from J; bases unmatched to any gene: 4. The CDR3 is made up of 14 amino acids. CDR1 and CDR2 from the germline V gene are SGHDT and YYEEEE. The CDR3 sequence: CASSLVGGDYEQYF. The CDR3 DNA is TGTGCCAGCAGCTTGGTGGGAGGGGATTACGAGCAGTACTTC.

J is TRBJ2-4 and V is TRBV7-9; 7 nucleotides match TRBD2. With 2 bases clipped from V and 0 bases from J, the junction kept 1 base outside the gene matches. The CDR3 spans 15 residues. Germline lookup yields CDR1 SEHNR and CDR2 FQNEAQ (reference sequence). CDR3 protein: CASSLSGGAKNIQYF. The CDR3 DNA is TGTGCCAGCAGCTTATCGGGGGGAGCCAAAAACATTCAGTACTTC.

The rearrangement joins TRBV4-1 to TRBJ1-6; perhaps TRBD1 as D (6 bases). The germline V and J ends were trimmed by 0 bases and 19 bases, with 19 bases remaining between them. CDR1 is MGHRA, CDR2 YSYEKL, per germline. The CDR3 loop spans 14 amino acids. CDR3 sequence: CASSQENLPGQQHF. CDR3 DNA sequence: TGCGCCAGCAGCCAAGAAAACCTGCCAGGACAGCAGCACTTT.

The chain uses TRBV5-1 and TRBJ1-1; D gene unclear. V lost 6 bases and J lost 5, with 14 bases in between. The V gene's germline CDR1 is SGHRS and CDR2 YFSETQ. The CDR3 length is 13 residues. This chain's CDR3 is CASKPGLGTEAFF. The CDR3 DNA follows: TGCGCCAGCAAACCGGGATTGGGGACTGAAGCTTTCTTT.

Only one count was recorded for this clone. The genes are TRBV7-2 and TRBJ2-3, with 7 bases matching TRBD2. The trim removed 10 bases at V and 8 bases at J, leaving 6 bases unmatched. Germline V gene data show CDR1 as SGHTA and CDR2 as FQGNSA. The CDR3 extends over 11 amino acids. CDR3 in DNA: TGTGCCACTATAAGCGGGGCTACGCAGTATTTT. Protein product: CATISGATQYF. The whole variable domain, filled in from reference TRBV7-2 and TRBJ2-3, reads GAGVSQSPSNKVTEKGKDVELRCDPISGHTALYWYRQSLGQGLEFLIYFQGNSAPDKSGLPSDRFSAERTGGSVSTLTIQRTQQEDSAVYLCATISGATQYFGPGTRLTVL.

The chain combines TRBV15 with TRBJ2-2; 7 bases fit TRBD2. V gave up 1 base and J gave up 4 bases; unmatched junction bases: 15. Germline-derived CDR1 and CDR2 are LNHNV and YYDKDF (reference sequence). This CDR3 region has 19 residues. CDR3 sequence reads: CATSRAPNGEGAATGELFF. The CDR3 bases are TGTGCCACCAGCAGAGCCCCGAACGGGGAGGGAGCGGCCACCGGGGAGCTGTTTTTT.

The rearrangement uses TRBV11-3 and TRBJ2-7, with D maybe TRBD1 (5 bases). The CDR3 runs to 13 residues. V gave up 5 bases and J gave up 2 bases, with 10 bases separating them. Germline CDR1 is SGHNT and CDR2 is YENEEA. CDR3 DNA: TGTGCCAGCAGCGACTTCAGGGCCTACGAGCAGTACTTC. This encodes CASSDFRAYEQYF.

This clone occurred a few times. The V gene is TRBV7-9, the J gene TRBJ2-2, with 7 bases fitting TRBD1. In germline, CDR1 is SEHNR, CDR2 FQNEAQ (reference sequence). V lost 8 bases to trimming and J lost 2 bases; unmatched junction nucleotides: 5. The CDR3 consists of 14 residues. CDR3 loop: CASGQDVNTGELFF. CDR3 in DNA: TGTGCCAGCGGACAGGACGTCAACACCGGGGAGCTGTTTTTT.